This TCR beta chain comes out of a study of shared clonotypes between healthy human individuals. Repertoires were generated with immunoSEQ multiplex PCR, while TCRdb's copy carries only in-frame clones and drops some. The sample has 2 million to 2.5 million clones; about 95% are singletons. Naive CD8 cells lacked CD45RO and underwent positive selection for CCR7, leaving out terminally differentiated effector memory CD45RA+ cells. The CDR3 loop spans 14 amino acids. Germline V gene data show CDR1 as MDHEN and CDR2 as SYDVKM. The ends were cut back, 4 bases at V and 13 bases at J, with 17 bases in the middle.

The sequence came from a man between 18 and 29 years old in good health. V usage is TRBV28 and J usage is TRBJ1-6; D uncertain. Sequencing was done on a sample of naive CD8+ T cells sorted from blood. Written as DNA, the CDR3 is TGTGCCAGCAGTTCCCAACGGGCAACAGCGCCCCTCCACTTT. Residues: CASSSQRATAPLHF.